The 2 T cell receptor beta chains given below trace back to one sample, sequenced in a study of shared clonotypes between healthy human individuals. Sequencing used immunoSEQ multiplex PCR; TCRdb keeps in-frame clones, though not all of them. The table records 1.4 million to 1.5 million clones, roughly 96% of them present only once. Sequencing was performed on naive CD4+ T cells sorted from blood. The subset was: CD45RA+ positively selected. The source is a man younger than 40 in good health.

The rearrangement links TRBV19 to TRBJ2-3; the D is unclear. Germline V gene data show CDR1 as LNHDA and CDR2 as SQIVND (reference sequence). Trimming removed 6 bases at V and 3 bases at J, with 10 bases between. CDR3 length: 13 residues. The CDR3 nucleotides are TGTGCCAGTAGCGTTCGGGCAACAGATACGCAGTATTTT. It yields the protein CASSVRATDTQYF.

Here the CDR3 reads CASSRQGVGADTQYF. The CDR3 DNA reads TGTGCCAGCAGCAGACAGGGGGTAGGGGCAGATACGCAGTATTTT. This chain links TRBV27 with TRBJ2-3; 9 bases align to TRBD1. The CDR3 contains 15 residues. Per the germline V gene, CDR1 is MNHEY and CDR2 is SMNVEV (reference sequence). Losses at the gene ends were 6 bases for V and 4 bases for J; bases not matched to a gene: 8.